Sequencing of this TCR beta chain was carried out in a study of CD8 T cells in Susac syndrome. The sequenced target, TCR beta, came from blood CD8+ and CD4+ T cells. Matched for age and sex, the controls were healthy donors. The CD8+ and CD4+ T cells were isolated magnetically using a negative isolation approach, whereas the TEMRA cells were enriched by FACS. It was with random hexamers that roughly 0.45 to 1 ug RNA was reverse transcribed. With immunoSEQ multiplex PCR, TCR beta CDR3 was amplified across 54 Vbeta and 13 Jbeta. Each CDR3 protein gets one entry after TCRdb re-called the immunoSEQ multiplex PCR reads with MiXCR. Counted here are about 120,000 distinct CDR3 sequences, 92% occurring once; the ten biggest clones make up about 0.11%. Trimming removed 7 bases at V and 4 bases at J, with 11 bases between. CDR3 length equals 13 residues.

This chain links TRBV12-3 or TRBV12-4 with TRBJ1-5; D is ambiguous. This clonotype was obtained from a human donor in good health. The sample consisted of CD8+ T cells from PBMCs. The CDR3 nucleotides read TGTGCCAGCACCCGGGGAGAGAATCAGCCCCAGCATTTT. Translated, it gives CASTRGENQPQHF.